This TCR beta chain comes out of a study of technical replicates of blood from a few donors. Profiling relied on immunoSEQ multiplex PCR, and the TCRdb table lists in-frame clones only, not all of them. The table records about 76,000 clones, around 94% of them present only once. Germline V CDR1 and CDR2: SNHLY, FYNNEI. Trimming cost V 8 bases and J 5 bases, with 13 bases left between them. The CDR3 sequence is 13 residues long. This clone was counted a few times. The sequencing input was T cells isolated from PBMCs. J is TRBJ1-5 and V is TRBV2, with D uncertain. The TCR comes from a human donor in good health. The CDR3 DNA is TGTGCCAGCGGTGGGAGTGTGGATCAGCCCCAGCATTTT. Its translation: CASGGSVDQPQHF.